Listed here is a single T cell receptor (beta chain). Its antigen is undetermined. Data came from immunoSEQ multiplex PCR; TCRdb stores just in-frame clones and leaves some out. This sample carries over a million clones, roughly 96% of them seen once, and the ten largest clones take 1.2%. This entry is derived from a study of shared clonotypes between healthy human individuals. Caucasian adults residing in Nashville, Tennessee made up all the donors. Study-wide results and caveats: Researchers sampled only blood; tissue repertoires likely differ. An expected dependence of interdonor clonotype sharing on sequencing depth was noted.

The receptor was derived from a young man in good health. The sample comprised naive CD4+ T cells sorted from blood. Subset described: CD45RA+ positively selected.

The CDR3 nucleotides read TGTGCCTGGAACCAGGGTGACACTGAAGCTTTCTTT. Translating gives CAWNQGDTEAFF. The rearrangement joins TRBV30 to TRBJ1-1, with D perhaps TRBD1 (5 bases). The CDR3 runs to 12 residues. Germline V gives CDR1 GTSNPN, CDR2 SVGIG (reference sequence). Trimming pared 4 bases from V and 3 bases from J, leaving 9 bases between.